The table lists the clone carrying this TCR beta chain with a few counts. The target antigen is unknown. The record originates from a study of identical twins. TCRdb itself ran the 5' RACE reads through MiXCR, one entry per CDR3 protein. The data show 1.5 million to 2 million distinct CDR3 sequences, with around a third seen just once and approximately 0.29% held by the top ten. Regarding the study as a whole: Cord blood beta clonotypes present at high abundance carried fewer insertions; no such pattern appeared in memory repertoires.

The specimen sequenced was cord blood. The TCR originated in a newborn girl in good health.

CDR3 protein: CASSPGLRSAGREKLFF. CDR3 coding DNA: TGTGCCAGCTCACCAGGACTGCGTTCGGCCGGCCGTGAAAAACTGTTTTTT. This chain uses TRBV18 with TRBJ1-4, with unresolved D. The CDR3 covers 17 residues. Between the trimmed V and J ends, which lost 2 bases and 7 bases, there was a span of 20 bases. From germline, CDR1 is KGHSH and CDR2 LQKENI. Variable domain in full (rest from reference TRBV18 and TRBJ1-4): NAGVMQNPRHLVRRRGQEARLRCSPMKGHSHVYWYRQLPEEGLKFMVYLQKENIIDESGMPKERFSAEFPKEGPSILRIQQVVRGDSAAYFCASSPGLRSAGREKLFFGSGTQLSVL.